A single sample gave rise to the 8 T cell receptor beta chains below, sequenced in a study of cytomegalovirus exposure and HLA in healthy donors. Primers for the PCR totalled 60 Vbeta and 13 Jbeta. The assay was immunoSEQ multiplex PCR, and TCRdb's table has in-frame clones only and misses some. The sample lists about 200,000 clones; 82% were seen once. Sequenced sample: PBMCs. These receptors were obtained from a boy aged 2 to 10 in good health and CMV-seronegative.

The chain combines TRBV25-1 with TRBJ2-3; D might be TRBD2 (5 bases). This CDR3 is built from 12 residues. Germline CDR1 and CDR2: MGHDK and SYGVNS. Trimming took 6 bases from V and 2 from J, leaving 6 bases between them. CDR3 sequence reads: CASSRDTDTQYF. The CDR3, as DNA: TGTGCCAGCAGCCGGGACACAGATACGCAGTATTTT.

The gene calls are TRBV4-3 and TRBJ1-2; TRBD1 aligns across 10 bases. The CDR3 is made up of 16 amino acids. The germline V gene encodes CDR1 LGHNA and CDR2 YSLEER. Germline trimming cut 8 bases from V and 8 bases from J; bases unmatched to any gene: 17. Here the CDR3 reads CASREGQGTGIYGYTF. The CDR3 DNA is TGCGCCAGCCGGGAGGGACAGGGGACGGGAATCTACGGCTACACCTTC.

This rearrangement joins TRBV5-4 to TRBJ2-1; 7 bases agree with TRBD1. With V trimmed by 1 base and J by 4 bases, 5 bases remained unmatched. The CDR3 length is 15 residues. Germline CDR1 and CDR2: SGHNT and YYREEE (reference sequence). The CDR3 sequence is CASSLQGGAYNEQFF. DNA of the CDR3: TGTGCCAGCAGCTTGCAAGGGGGCGCGTACAATGAGCAGTTCTTC.

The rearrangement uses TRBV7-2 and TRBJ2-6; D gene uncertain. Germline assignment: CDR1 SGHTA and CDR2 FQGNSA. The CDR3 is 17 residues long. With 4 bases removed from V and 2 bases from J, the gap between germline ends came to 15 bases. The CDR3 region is CASSSIPTFPGANVLTF. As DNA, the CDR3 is TGTGCCAGCAGCTCCATACCTACTTTTCCTGGGGCCAACGTCCTGACTTTC.

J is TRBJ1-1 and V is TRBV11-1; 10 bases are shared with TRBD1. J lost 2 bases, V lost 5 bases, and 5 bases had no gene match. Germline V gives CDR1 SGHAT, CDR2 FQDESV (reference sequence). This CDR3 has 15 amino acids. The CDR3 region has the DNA TGTGCCAGCAGCCGGACAGGGGGAATCAACACTGAAGCTTTCTTT. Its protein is CASSRTGGINTEAFF.

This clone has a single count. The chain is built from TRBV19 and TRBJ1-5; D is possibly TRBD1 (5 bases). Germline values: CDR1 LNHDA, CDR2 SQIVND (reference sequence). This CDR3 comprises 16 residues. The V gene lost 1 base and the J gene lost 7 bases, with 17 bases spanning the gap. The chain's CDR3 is CASSIAWRGSGQPQHF. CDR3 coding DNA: TGTGCCAGTAGTATAGCCTGGCGGGGCTCGGGCCAGCCCCAGCATTTT. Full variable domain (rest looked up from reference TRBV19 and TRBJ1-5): DGGITQSPKYLFRKEGQNVTLSCEQNLNHDAMYWYRQDPGQGLRLIYYSQIVNDFQKGDIAEGYSVSREKKESFPLTVTSAQKNPTAFYLCASSIAWRGSGQPQHFGDGTRLSIL.

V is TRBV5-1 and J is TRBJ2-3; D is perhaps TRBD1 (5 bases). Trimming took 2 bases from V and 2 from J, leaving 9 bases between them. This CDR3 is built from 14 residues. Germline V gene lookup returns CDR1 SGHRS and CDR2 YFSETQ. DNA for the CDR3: TGCGCCAGCAGCTTAGGGGCCCCCACAGATACGCAGTATTTT. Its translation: CASSLGAPTDTQYF.

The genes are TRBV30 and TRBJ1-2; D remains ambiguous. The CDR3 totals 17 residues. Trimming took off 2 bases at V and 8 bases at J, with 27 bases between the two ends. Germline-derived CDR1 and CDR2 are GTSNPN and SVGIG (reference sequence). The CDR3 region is CAWSPTPPSRGSKGYTF. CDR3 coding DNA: TGTGCCTGGAGTCCAACTCCTCCATCCCGGGGATCGAAAGGCTACACCTTC.